This T cell receptor beta chain came from a study of regulatory T cells in long-lasting Graves disease (dated by TCRdb to the early 2020s). Some background on the complete study: Persistent Graves' disease was defined as persistently positive TSH receptor autoantibodies together with antithyroid drug treatment for over 5 years. A total of around 35 samples underwent TCR sequencing, from some 13 patients with persistent Graves' disease and some 20 patients with newly diagnosed Graves' disease. The study took place in China and was registered as a clinical trial. Antithyroid drugs had been taken for around 9.8 years on average by persistent Graves' disease patients in the clinical cohort. Persistent Graves' disease patients were compared with newly diagnosed Graves' disease patients by peripheral blood TCR sequencing and RNA sequencing.

Study-wide findings and limitations: The study examined only peripheral blood because the primary lesion, thyroid tissue, could not be accessed. Persistent patients shared more public clonotypes among themselves (more than 2,500) than newly diagnosed patients did (about 1,000). Preferential use of TRBV28, TRBJ1-2 and TRBJ2-5 was observed in persistent disease, whereas TRBV20-1 and TRBJ2-1 were favored in newly diagnosed disease. Only the TCR beta chain was sequenced and analyzed. The small sample size was acknowledged by the authors as a limitation that may reduce accuracy. Compared with newly diagnosed patients, patients with persistent Graves' disease had lower TCR Shannon entropy and fewer highly expanded clones, which suggests clonal expansion.

Preparation of the library involved multiplex PCR. The reads were generated on an Illumina HiSeq 4000. To build TCR beta libraries, CDR3 regions were amplified by Arm-PCR using iRepertoire HTBI primers. PCR products were gel purified before sequencing. Per the original workflow: Across samples, 62 TRBV and over 11 TRBJ segments were identified and used for gene usage analysis of CDR3 amino acid clonotypes. Filtered high-quality paired reads were merged into contigs using COPE and FqMerger. BLAST was used to align contigs to IMGT TRBV, TRBD and TRBJ reference genes, with CDR3 defined following IMGT. Any clonotype with a frequency above 0.1% was counted as a highly expanded clone. Repertoire diversity was measured by Shannon entropy, and V-J evenness by the Gini coefficient. Public clonotypes were defined as clonotypes shared by more than one individual. The public reads were quality trimmed at Q25 with fastp and then assembled into clones with MiXCR by TCRdb, keeping productive beta chains. One record per CDR3 amino acid sequence lists the most common genes and DNA. TCRdb, rather than the study authors, made the V and J calls. Here the sample has 300,000 to 350,000 distinct CDR3 sequences; around 19% occur a single time. The top ten clonotypes cover roughly 27% of the sample.

A few counts support this clonotype. Its antigen is currently not known. Within one base of it there is no much larger clone, and no base qualities were kept. CDR3 length: 14 amino acids, cysteine to phenylalanine. Just CDR3 DNA is preserved here, 42 bases in frame from base 1. V and J are truncated by 5 bases and 4 bases respectively, leaving an intervening sequence of 14 bases. CDR1 MDHEN and CDR2 SYDVKM are derived from the germline V gene. The label giving this sample's time point can be read as: persistent/refractory GD, antithyroid drugs over 5 years with positive TRAb. For both TCR sequencing and RNA sequencing, RNA was extracted from PBMCs using TRIzol. The diagnosis of Graves' disease followed American Thyroid Association guidelines. The patients came from an endocrinology department in Xi'an, China. Each patient gave approximately 10 milliliters of peripheral blood, collected in an EDTA anticoagulant tube. PBMCs were isolated by Ficoll Paque Plus density gradient separation without further T cell sorting. RNA quality was checked with an Agilent 2100 Bioanalyzer and agarose gel, and concentration with a NanoDrop 2000.

Sample: peripheral blood mononuclear cells (PBMCs), taken when the disease was refractory, from a patient treated with antithyroid drugs. The V gene is TRBV28 and the J gene is TRBJ1-1; the D gene is possibly TRBD1, with 5 bases matching. The sequence was collected from a female donor with Graves disease. The CDR3 protein is CASSHQGLGTEAFF. The nucleotide sequence reads TGTGCCAGCAGTCACCAGGGTTTAGGCACTGAAGCTTTCTTT.